This T cell receptor beta chain emerged from a study of T cells in Graves' hyperthyroidism and ophthalmopathy. Study information: Blood from the periphery was taken at initial diagnosis, before any treatment.

V shed 3 bases and J 5 bases; nucleotides not matched to a gene: 11. The germline V gene has CDR1 ENHRY and CDR2 SYGVKD. There are 16 residues in the CDR3. This clonotype was picked up many times. Those with hyperthyroidism were 18 to 65 years old, newly diagnosed, and ill for under 2 months. A patient was excluded if there was uncontrolled infection, other autoimmune disease, pregnancy or lactation. The source material, RNA transcripts, was used to amplify TCR beta CDR3 regions. During a first-round RT-PCR of the TCR CDR3, the HTBI primer set was used. One entry per CDR3 protein, called by TCRdb with MiXCR from the multiplex PCR reads. Of around 350,000 distinct CDR3 sequences listed, roughly 17% are singletons.

Material for sequencing was blood. The chain carries TRBV10-3 and TRBJ2-5, with 8 nucleotides matching TRBD1. The TCR sequence derives from a woman aged 25 to 39 with Graves' hyperthyroidism that later progressed to Graves' ophthalmopathy. DNA of the CDR3: TGTGCCATCAGTGACCCCGACAGGGGATTATTGGAGACCCAGTACTTC. Translation gives CAISDPDRGLLETQYF.